This T cell receptor beta chain was observed in a study of Ad26.COV2.S vaccination and SARS-CoV-2 variants. Study outcomes and limitations: Possibly, TCR breadth and depth analyses underestimated total T cell responses.

V was pared by 3 bases and J by 3 bases, with 8 bases between. Germline values: CDR1 KGHSH, CDR2 LQKENI. The CDR3 runs to 14 residues. This clone was detected a few times. Its antigen is unidentified. Indicated treatment: approximately 18 received Ad26.COV2.S at low or high dose, single or two shots; 5 received placebo; per-sample allocation not given. Following the first vaccine or placebo injection, samples were taken on day 63. Wuhan-strain spike was delivered by a replication-incompetent Ad26 vector. Using immunoSEQ multiplex PCR, the repertoire was profiled, and TCRdb retains in-frame clones only, with some absent. Among around 250,000 clones listed, about 83% were seen once.

This clonotype was obtained from a person between 18 and 65 years old who received the Ad26.COV2.S COVID-19 vaccine or a placebo. Sequenced here: peripheral blood, sampled in a trial of Ad26.COV2.S vaccine versus placebo. The chain couples TRBV18 to TRBJ1-4, with unresolved D. CDR3 in DNA: TGTGCCAGCTCACCCCGACAAGCTAATGAAAAACTGTTTTTT. It codes for CASSPRQANEKLFF.